This T cell receptor (beta chain) was obtained from a study of glioma-infiltrating T cells. The table lists this clonotype with a few counts. Its target is not known. The iRepertoire nested amplicon-rescue multiplex PCR amplified TCR alpha and beta CDR3s from RNA. For one-step reverse transcription and amplification, roughly 100-400 ng of tissue mRNA or PBMC total RNA was used. Via MiXCR, TCRdb re-called the multiplex PCR reads, giving one row per CDR3 protein. The sample consists of roughly 100,000 distinct CDR3 sequences, 25% to 35% of them appearing once. CDR1 and CDR2 from the germline V gene are SGHRS and YFSETQ. The CDR3 has 14 residues. J was trimmed by 9 bases and V by 5 bases; bases with no gene match: 10. Points from the study as a whole: Non-neoplastic patients had below-expected tissue-blood divergence, while all gliomas exceeded expectation.

The receptor's source is a human donor with low-grade glioma or glioblastoma, undergoing nonglioma brain surgery, or in good health (not recorded which). Source material: glioma tissue, nonneoplastic brain tissue, or PBMCs (not recorded which). The rearrangement links TRBV5-1 to TRBJ2-1; 8 nucleotides agree with TRBD2. CDR3 region: CASSLPRGAGEQFF. The CDR3 bases are TGCGCCAGCAGTCTCCCGCGGGGGGCCGGTGAGCAGTTCTTC.